These 3 T cell receptor beta chains were all obtained from the same sample, sequenced in a study of cytomegalovirus exposure and HLA in healthy donors. Both 60 Vbeta primers and 13 Jbeta primers went into the PCR. Some clones are missing from TCRdb's copy, which holds only in-frame ones; the method was immunoSEQ multiplex PCR. The sample holds roughly 130,000 clones, 8.5% seen once. The specimen was PBMCs. All receptors derive from a man aged 40-49 years in good health and CMV-seronegative.

This chain connects TRBV6-4 to TRBJ2-3; TRBD2 aligns across 7 bases. Losses at the gene ends were 4 bases for V and 1 base for J; bases not matched to a gene: 5. CDR3 length: 15 residues. The germline V gene encodes CDR1 MRHNA and CDR2 SNTAGT. The CDR3 here is CASSVTGGGTDTQYF. CDR3 sequence (DNA): TGTGCCAGCAGTGTCACGGGGGGAGGCACAGATACGCAGTATTTT.

This chain connects TRBV7-9 to TRBJ1-4; D is ambiguous. The CDR3 consists of 15 residues. Trimming cost V 5 bases and J 0 bases, with 10 bases left between them. The germline CDR1 and CDR2 sequences are SEHNR and FQNEAQ (reference sequence). This chain's CDR3 is CASSEERATNEKLFF. In nucleotides, the CDR3 is TGTGCCAGCAGCGAAGAGAGGGCAACTAATGAAAAACTGTTTTTT.

V gene TRBV6-1 combines with J gene TRBJ1-2; no clear D. Trimming cost V 2 bases and J 2 bases, with 6 bases left between them. The CDR3 totals 13 residues. Germline-derived CDR1 and CDR2 are MNHNS and SASEGT. The CDR3 DNA reads as TGTGCCAGCAGTGAACAGAACAACTATGGCTACACCTTC. Its protein is CASSEQNNYGYTF.